Detailed here is one T cell receptor (beta chain). The antigen is not known. This sample is drawn from a study of siplizumab effects on memory and regulatory T cells. Sequencing used immunoSEQ multiplex PCR; TCRdb keeps in-frame clones, though not all of them. The sample has about 56,000 clones; about 97% are singletons. For a few donor pairs, CD4+ naive/memory and CD8+ naive/effector-memory/TEMRA unstimulated subsets were also sequenced. There are 13 residues in the CDR3. Per germline, CDR1 SEHNR and CDR2 FQNEAQ (reference sequence). After removal of 3 bases from V and 6 bases from J, the junction contained 2 bases not matched to a gene. Findings of the study overall: Naive T cells seemed more diverse than memory cells and seemed major alloresponse contributors. Tregs proliferating in siplizumab cultures lacked confirmation of their suppressive function. Neither a naive nor a memory phenotype was assignable to roughly 75-97% of proliferating CD4+ or CD8+ clones.

The sample comprised naive CD8+ T cells sorted from blood. The sequence was collected from a human donor in good health. V is TRBV7-9 and J is TRBJ1-2, with 9 bases matching TRBD1. CDR3 region: CASSLDRGNGYTF. The CDR3 DNA reads as TGTGCCAGCAGCTTGGACAGGGGAAATGGCTACACCTTC.